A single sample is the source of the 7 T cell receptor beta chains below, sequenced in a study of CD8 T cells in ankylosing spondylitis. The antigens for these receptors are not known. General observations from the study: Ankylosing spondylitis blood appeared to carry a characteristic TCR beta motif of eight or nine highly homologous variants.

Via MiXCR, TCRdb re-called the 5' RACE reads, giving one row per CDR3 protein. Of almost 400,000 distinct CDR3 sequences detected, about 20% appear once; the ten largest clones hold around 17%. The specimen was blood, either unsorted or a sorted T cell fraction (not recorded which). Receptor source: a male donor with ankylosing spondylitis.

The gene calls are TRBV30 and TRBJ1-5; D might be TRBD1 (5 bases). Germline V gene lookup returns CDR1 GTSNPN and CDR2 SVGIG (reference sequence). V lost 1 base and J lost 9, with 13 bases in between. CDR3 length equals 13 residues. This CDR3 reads CAWSGGGRGPQHF. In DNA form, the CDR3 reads TGTGCCTGGAGTGGCGGGGGACGTGGGCCCCAGCATTTT.

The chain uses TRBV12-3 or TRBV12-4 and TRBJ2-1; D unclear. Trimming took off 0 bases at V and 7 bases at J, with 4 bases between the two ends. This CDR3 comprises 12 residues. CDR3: CASSLARNEQFF. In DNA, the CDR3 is TGTGCCAGCAGTTTAGCGCGGAATGAGCAGTTCTTC.

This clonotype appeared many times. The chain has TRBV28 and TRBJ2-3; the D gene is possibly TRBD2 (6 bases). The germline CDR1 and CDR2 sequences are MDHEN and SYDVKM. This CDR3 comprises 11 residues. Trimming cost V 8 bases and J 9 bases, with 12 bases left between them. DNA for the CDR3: TGTGCCAGCGGATGGGCGGGGACGCAGTATTTT. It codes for CASGWAGTQYF.

The CDR3 coding sequence is TGTGCCAGCAGCTTAGCGGGCCCGGCCAATGAGCAGTTCTTC. Translation gives CASSLAGPANEQFF. The gene calls are TRBV7-2 and TRBJ2-1; D call uncertain. CDR3 length: 14 amino acids. Germline V gene sequence: CDR1 SGHTA, CDR2 FQGNSA. Trimming pared 0 bases from V and 6 bases from J, leaving 9 bases between.

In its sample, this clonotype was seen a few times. The CDR3 region is CASSPPSSGSKYEQFF. The CDR3 bases are TGTGCCAGCAGCCCTCCCTCTAGCGGGAGTAAGTATGAGCAGTTCTTC. The chain recombines TRBV3-1 with TRBJ2-1; 10 bases are a match to TRBD2. In germline, CDR1 is LGHDT, CDR2 YNNKEL (reference sequence). The junction had 11 bases not matched to a gene; V was cut back by 4 bases and J by 8 bases. The CDR3 loop spans 16 amino acids.

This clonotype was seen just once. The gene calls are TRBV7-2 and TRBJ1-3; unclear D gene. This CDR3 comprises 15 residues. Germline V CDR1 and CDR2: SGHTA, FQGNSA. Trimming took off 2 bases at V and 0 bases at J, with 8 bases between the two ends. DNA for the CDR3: TGTGCCAGCAGCTTACGGTCAGTCTCTGGAAACACCATATATTTT. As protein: CASSLRSVSGNTIYF.

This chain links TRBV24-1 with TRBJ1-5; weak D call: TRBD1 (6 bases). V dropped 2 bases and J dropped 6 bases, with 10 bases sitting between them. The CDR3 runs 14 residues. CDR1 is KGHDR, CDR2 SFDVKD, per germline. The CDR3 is CATSDSGVVQPQHF. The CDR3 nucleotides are TGTGCCACCAGTGATTCAGGGGTGGTTCAGCCCCAGCATTTT.